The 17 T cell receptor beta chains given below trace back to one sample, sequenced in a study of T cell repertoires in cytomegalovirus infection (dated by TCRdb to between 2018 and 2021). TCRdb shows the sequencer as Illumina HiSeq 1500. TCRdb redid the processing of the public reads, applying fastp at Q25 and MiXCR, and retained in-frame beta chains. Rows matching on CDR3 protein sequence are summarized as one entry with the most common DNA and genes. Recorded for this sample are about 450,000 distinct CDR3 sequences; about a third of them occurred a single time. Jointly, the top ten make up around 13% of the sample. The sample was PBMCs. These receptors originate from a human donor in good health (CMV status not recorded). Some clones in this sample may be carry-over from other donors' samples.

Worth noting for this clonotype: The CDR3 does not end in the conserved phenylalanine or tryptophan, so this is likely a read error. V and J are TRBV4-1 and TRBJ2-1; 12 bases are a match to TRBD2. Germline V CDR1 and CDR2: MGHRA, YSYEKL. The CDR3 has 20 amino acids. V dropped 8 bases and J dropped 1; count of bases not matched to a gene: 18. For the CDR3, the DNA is TGCGCCAGCCGATCGTTTATACTAGCGGGGGGCCCGAAATCCTACAATGAGCAGTTCTTA. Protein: CASRSFILAGGPKSYNEQFL.

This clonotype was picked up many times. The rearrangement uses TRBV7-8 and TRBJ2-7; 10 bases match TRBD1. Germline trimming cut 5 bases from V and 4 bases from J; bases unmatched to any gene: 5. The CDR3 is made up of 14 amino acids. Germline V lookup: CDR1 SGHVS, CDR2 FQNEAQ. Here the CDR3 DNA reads TGTGCCAGCAGCCCCCGGGACAGGGGTTACGAGCAGTACTTC. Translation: CASSPRDRGYEQYF.

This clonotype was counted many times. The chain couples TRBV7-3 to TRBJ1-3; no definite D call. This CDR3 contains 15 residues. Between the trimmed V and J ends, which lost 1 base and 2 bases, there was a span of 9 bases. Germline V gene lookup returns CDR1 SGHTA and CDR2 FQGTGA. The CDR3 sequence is CASSLSPSAGNTIYF. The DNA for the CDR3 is TGTGCCAGCAGCTTAAGCCCATCGGCTGGAAACACCATATATTTT.

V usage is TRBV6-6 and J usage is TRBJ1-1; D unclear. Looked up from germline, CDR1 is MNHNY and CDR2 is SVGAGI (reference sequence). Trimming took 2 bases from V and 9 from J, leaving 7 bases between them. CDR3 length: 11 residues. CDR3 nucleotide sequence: TGTGCCAGCAGTTACCTGAGTAAAGCTTTCTTT. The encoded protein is CASSYLSKAFF.

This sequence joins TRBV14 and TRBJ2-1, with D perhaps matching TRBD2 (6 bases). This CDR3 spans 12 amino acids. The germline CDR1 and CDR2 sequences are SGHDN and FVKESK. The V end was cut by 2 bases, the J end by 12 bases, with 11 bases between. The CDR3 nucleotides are TGTGCCAGCAGCCAATCTAGCGCAGGGCAGTTCTTC. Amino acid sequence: CASSQSSAGQFF.

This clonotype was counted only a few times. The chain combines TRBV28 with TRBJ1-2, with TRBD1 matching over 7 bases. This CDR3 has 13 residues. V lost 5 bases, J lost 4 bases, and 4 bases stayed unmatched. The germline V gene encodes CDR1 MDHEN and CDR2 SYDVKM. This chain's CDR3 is CASSGDRTYGYTF. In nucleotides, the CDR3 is TGTGCCAGCAGTGGGGACAGAACCTATGGCTACACCTTC.

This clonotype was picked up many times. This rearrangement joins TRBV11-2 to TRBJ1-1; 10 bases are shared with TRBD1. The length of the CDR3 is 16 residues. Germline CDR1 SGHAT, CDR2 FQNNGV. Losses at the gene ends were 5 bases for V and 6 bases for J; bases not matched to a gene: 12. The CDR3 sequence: CASSTRRQGATSEAFF. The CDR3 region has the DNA TGTGCCAGCAGCACCCGAAGACAGGGGGCGACTTCTGAAGCTTTCTTT.

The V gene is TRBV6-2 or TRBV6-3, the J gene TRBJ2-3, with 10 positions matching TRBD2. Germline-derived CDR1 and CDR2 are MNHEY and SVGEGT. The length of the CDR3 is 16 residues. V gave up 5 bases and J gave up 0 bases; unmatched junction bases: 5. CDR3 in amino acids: CASSGPSGGSTDTQYF. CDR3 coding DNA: TGTGCCAGCAGTGGTCCTAGCGGGGGAAGCACAGATACGCAGTATTTT.

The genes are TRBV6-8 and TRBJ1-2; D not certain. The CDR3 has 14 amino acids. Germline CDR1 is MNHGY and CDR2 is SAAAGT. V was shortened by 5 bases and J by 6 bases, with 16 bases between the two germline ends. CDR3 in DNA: TGTGCCAGCAGTAAAAAGTTCGGGGAGGATGGCTACACCTTC. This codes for CASSKKFGEDGYTF.

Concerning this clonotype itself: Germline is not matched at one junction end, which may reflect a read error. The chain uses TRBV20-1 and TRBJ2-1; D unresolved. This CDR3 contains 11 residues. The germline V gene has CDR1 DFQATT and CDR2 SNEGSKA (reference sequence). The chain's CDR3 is CSAREYNEQFF. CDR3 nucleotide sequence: TGCAGTGCGAGAGAGTACAATGAGCAGTTCTTC.

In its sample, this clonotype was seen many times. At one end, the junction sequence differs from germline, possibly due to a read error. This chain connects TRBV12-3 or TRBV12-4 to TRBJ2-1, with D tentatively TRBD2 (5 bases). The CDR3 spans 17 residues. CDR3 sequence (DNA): TGTGCCAGCAGCTTAGCCACAGACTTCCCTACGGGGAATGAGCAGTTCTTC. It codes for CASSLATDFPTGNEQFF.

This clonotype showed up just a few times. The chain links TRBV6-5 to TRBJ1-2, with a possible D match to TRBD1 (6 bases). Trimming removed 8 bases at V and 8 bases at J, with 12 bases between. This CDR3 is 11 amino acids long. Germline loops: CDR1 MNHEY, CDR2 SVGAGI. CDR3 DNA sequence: TGTGCCAGCGGTCGGACAGACGGCTACACCTTC. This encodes CASGRTDGYTF.

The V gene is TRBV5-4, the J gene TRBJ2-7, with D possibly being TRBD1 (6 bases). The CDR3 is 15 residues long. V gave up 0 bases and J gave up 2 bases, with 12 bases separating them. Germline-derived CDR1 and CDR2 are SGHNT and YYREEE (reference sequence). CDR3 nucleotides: TGTGCCAGCAGCTTGGGACCGGGACAAACCTACGAGCAGTACTTC. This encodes CASSLGPGQTYEQYF.

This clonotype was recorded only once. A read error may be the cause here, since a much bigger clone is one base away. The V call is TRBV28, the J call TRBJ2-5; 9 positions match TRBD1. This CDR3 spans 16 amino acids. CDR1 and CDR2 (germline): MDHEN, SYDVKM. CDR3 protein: CASSLWGDREAETQSF. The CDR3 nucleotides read TGTGCCAGCAGTTTATGGGGGGACAGGGAGGCGGAGACCCAGTCCTTC.

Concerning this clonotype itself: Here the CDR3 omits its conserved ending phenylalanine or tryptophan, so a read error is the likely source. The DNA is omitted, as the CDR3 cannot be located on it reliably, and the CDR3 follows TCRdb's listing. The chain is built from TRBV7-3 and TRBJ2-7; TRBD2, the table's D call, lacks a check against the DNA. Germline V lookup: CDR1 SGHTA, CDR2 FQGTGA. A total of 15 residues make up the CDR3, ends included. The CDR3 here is CASSRQSGGGYEQSL.

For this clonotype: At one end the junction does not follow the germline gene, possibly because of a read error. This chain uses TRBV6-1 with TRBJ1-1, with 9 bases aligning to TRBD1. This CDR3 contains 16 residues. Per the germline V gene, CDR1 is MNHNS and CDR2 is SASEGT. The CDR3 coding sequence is TGTGCCAGCATTGAAGCCCCGGACAGGGGAATCACTGAAGCTTTCTTT. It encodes CASIEAPDRGITEAFF.

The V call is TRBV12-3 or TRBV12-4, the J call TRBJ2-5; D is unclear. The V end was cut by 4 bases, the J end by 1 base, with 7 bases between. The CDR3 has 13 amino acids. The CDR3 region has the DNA TGTGCCAGCAGTTCACCGAGCCAAGAGACCCAGTACTTC. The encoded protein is CASSSPSQETQYF.